Each of the 15 T cell receptor beta chains below was sequenced from the same sample in a study of T-cell reconstitution after alpha-beta-depleted transplantation in children. The TCRbeta library incorporated unique molecular identifiers. TCRdb reanalysed the PCR reads using MiXCR and keeps one entry per CDR3 protein. The repertoire includes about 980,000 distinct CDR3 sequences, roughly 29% of them detected once, and about 28% sits in the top ten. This specimen consisted of PBMCs, mostly from graft donor cells, obtained 360 days after TCRalphabeta/CD19-depleted stem cell transplant. The receptors were gathered from a boy less than two years old who had a stem cell transplant for SCID, so the T cells may come from the graft donor.

The CDR3 coding sequence is TGTGCCAGCACGCCCGGGTTCTTGAGCACTGAAGCTTTCTTT. Translated, it gives CASTPGFLSTEAFF. This chain joins TRBV6-2 or TRBV6-3 and TRBJ1-1; D is uncertain. There are 14 residues in the CDR3. Trimming cost V 7 bases and J 4 bases, with 16 bases left between them. From germline, CDR1 is MNHEY and CDR2 SVGEGT.

This chain uses TRBV15 with TRBJ2-2; TRBD2 matches 8 bases. The germline V gene has CDR1 LNHNV and CDR2 YYDKDF (reference sequence). The CDR3 runs to 16 residues. The trim removed 5 bases at V and 8 bases at J, leaving 13 bases unmatched. The CDR3 sequence: CATSSLSKRGPGELFF. The CDR3 nucleotides are TGTGCCACCAGCTCACTCTCCAAGCGGGGGCCGGGGGAGCTGTTTTTT.

This clonotype was recorded once. The rearrangement joins TRBV12-3 or TRBV12-4 to TRBJ1-1; 7 bases match TRBD1. V lost 1 base and J lost 0; bases outside the gene matches: 5. The CDR3 covers 16 residues. The CDR3 loop is CASSLGQGGMNTEAFF. The DNA of the CDR3 is TGTGCCAGCAGTTTAGGACAGGGAGGGATGAACACTGAAGCTTTCTTT.

This clonotype was detected a few times. The V call is TRBV5-1, the J call TRBJ2-3; 10 bases fit TRBD2. The CDR3 consists of 17 residues. The V gene's germline CDR1 is SGHRS and CDR2 YFSETQ. J was trimmed by 5 bases and V by 0 bases; bases with no gene match: 9. The CDR3 loop reads CASSLAPAGGREDTQYF. The CDR3 nucleotides read TGCGCCAGCAGCTTGGCCCCAGCGGGGGGGCGGGAAGATACGCAGTATTTT.

Only a few counts were recorded for this clonotype. The V and J genes are TRBV4-2 and TRBJ2-2, with 10 nucleotides matching TRBD1. Losses at the gene ends were 3 bases for V and 3 bases for J; bases not matched to a gene: 4. The CDR3 runs 16 residues. Germline CDR1 reads LGHNA; CDR2 reads YNFKEQ. The CDR3 here is CASSQYGQGDTGELFF. In DNA form, the CDR3 reads TGTGCCAGCAGCCAGTATGGACAGGGGGACACCGGGGAGCTGTTTTTT.

This clonotype occurred a few times. The gene calls are TRBV28 and TRBJ2-2; 8 bases match TRBD1. The germline V gene encodes CDR1 MDHEN and CDR2 SYDVKM. This CDR3 comprises 14 residues. The V and J ends lost 6 bases and 6 bases, in that order; junction bases with no gene match: 6. Here the CDR3 reads CASRYLTGAGELFF. The CDR3 nucleotides are TGTGCCAGCAGGTATCTGACAGGGGCCGGGGAGCTGTTTTTT.

A single count supports this clonotype. The V call is TRBV3-1, the J call TRBJ2-5, with 7 bases that match TRBD2. Per germline, CDR1 LGHDT and CDR2 YNNKEL (reference sequence). The V gene end was trimmed by 10 bases and the J gene end by 4 bases; junction bases not matched to a gene: 6. This CDR3 contains 12 residues. CDR3 bases: TGTGCCACCTCGGCTAGCGGAGAGACCCAGTACTTC. This gives the protein CATSASGETQYF.

This clonotype was seen only once. The J gene is TRBJ1-1, the V gene TRBV20-1; 8 bases are shared with TRBD1. The CDR3 covers 14 residues. Germline CDR1 and CDR2: DFQATT and SNEGSKA (reference sequence). Germline trimming cut 5 bases from V and 11 bases from J; bases unmatched to any gene: 16. The CDR3 nucleotides read TGCAGTGCTGTTGACAGGGGAGGACCCCAGAAGGCTTTCTTT. As protein: CSAVDRGGPQKAFF.

There are a few counts of this clonotype. The chain carries TRBV5-1 and TRBJ2-5; perhaps D is TRBD1 or TRBD2 (6 bases each). The ends were cut back, 2 bases at V and 2 bases at J, with 16 bases in the middle. The CDR3 runs to 16 residues. Germline loops: CDR1 SGHRS, CDR2 YFSETQ. This CDR3 is CASSLSWGALQETQYF. CDR3 nucleotides: TGCGCCAGCAGCTTAAGCTGGGGGGCCCTACAAGAGACCCAGTACTTC.

The V and J genes are TRBV6-2 or TRBV6-3 and TRBJ2-7; no clear D. The CDR3 totals 14 residues. Germline-derived CDR1 and CDR2 are MNHEY and SVGEGT. Deletions cut 3 bases from V and 3 bases from J, with 12 bases between. The CDR3 loop is CASSYLRLSYEQYF. In nucleotides, the CDR3 is TGTGCCAGCAGTTATTTGAGGTTAAGCTACGAGCAGTACTTC.

V gene TRBV3-1 combines with J gene TRBJ2-3; D unresolved. Looked up from germline, CDR1 is LGHDT and CDR2 is YNNKEL (reference sequence). Trimming removed 4 bases at V and 2 bases at J, with 10 bases between. CDR3 length: 14 amino acids. The CDR3 nucleotides are TGTGCCAGCAGCCCCCAGACAACCACAGATACGCAGTATTTT. Protein: CASSPQTTTDTQYF.

This clonotype turned up a few times. This sequence joins TRBV20-1 and TRBJ2-7, with D tentatively TRBD1 (6 bases). CDR3 size: 14 residues. V lost 3 bases, J lost 1 base, and 13 bases lay in between. Germline assignment: CDR1 DFQATT and CDR2 SNEGSKA (reference sequence). CDR3 sequence (DNA): TGCAGTGCTAGTACCGGGACATCTTCCTACGAGCAGTACTTC. This translates into CSASTGTSSYEQYF.

For this clonotype: At one end the junction does not follow the germline gene, possibly because of a read error. The chain is built from TRBV7-2 and TRBJ2-3, with D maybe TRBD2 (6 bases). This CDR3 contains 17 residues. CDR1 and CDR2 (germline): SGHTA, FQGNSA. The CDR3 bases are TGTGTCAGCAGCTTATCAGGCCCGGGACTGGACACAGATACGCAGTATTTT. Encoded protein: CVSSLSGPGLDTDTQYF. Full variable domain (outside the CDR3, taken from reference TRBV7-2 and TRBJ2-3): GAGVSQSPSNKVTEKGKDVELRCDPISGHTALYWYRQSLGQGLEFLIYFQGNSAPDKSGLPSDRFSAERTGGSVSTLTIQRTQQEDSAVYLCVSSLSGPGLDTDTQYFGPGTRLTVL.

The rearrangement uses TRBV5-1 and TRBJ2-2; D ambiguous. This CDR3 region has 15 residues. Germline assignment: CDR1 SGHRS and CDR2 YFSETQ. The V and J ends lost 2 bases and 1 base respectively, with 9 bases between them. The chain's CDR3 is CASSFVSQNTGELFF. The CDR3 region has the DNA TGCGCCAGCAGCTTTGTTAGCCAGAACACCGGGGAGCTGTTTTTT.

The chain links TRBV20-1 to TRBJ2-2; D uncertain. CDR1 DFQATT and CDR2 SNEGSKA come from the germline V gene (reference sequence). This CDR3 is 12 amino acids long. Trimming shortened V by 8 bases and J by 6 bases, and 13 bases separated the two germline ends. CDR3 in DNA: TGCAGTTGGCTAGATTGGGCCGGGGAGCTGTTTTTT. This sequence encodes CSWLDWAGELFF.